This TCR beta chain was sequenced for a study of early T cells in non-severe SARS-CoV-2 infection. Study in general: Chains from this unsorted whole-blood bulk RNA could not be paired. Study conclusions and caveats: VDJdb matches were skewed toward anti-spike CD8 T cell responses.

Researchers attached unique molecular identifiers to individual cDNA molecules. Via MiXCR, TCRdb re-called the 5' RACE reads, giving one row per CDR3 protein. The repertoire includes about 79,000 distinct CDR3 sequences, about 13% of them detected once, and around 6% sits in the top ten. V lost 0 bases and J 12 bases, leaving 14 bases between the germline ends. The CDR3 is made up of 13 amino acids. CDR1 and CDR2 (germline): GTSNPN, SVGIG (reference sequence). In this sample, this clonotype turned up a few times. Its antigen remains unidentified. This sequence joins TRBV30 and TRBJ2-2; a possible D gene is TRBD1 (6 bases). Material: whole blood. The sequence was obtained from an adult who was a healthcare worker with PCR-confirmed SARS-CoV-2 infection or an uninfected control (not recorded which). In nucleotides, the CDR3 is TGTGCCTGGAGTGTACAGGGCCGGATTCAGCTGTTTTTT. It yields the protein CAWSVQGRIQLFF.